The T cell receptor (beta chain) under discussion was sequenced for a study of PD-L1 blockade in urothelial cancer listed by TCRdb under 2017. About the investigation overall: Every patient began therapy in the mid-2010s and was given atezolizumab 1,200 mg intravenously every 3 weeks. About 85% of the roughly 29 patients were identified as males with urothelial cancer of bladder origin, and a prior smoking history was reported by 18 of 29 patients. An ECOG performance status of 0 or 1 was recorded for the patients, and 0 to 3 prior chemotherapy regimens had been received by the patients. Blood samples were analyzed at 3 weeks after treatment start (second dose) and at 6 weeks after treatment start. Blood samples gave median yields of about 140,000 T cells and 82,636 unique TCRs, along with a median clonality of about 0.084. Somatic, immune and clinical correlates of response to PD-L1 blockade with atezolizumab in urothelial cancer were the focus of an exploratory multi-omic analysis. TCR sequencing covered pretreatment tumor samples and matched, serially collected peripheral blood taken before and after atezolizumab treatment. Progression-free survival longer than 6 months counted as durable clinical benefit, and TCR features were additionally tested against both progression-free and overall survival. In the same patients who had TCR sequencing, pretreatment tumors also underwent whole exome sequencing and RNA sequencing. Durable clinical benefit was achieved by nine patients and was not achieved by 20 patients. Pretreatment blood TCR-seq was available for twenty-nine patients, at least one posttreatment blood collection was obtained for some 25 patients, and tumor TCR-seq was available for some 25 patients. What the authors observed across the whole study: Greater expansion of tumor-associated TCR clones in peripheral blood 3 weeks after the start of treatment was observed in patients with durable benefit (n ≈ 22, p = 0.022). Improved progression-free and overall survival was associated with having pretreatment peripheral blood TCR clonality below the median. Because of the small sample size (n ≈ 29) and the many exploratory analyses performed, the results are intended to be regarded as hypothesis-generating.

To estimate absolute template abundance from read counts, synthetic TCR analog templates were spiked into each PCR. Using the immunoSEQ assay, TCRbeta CDR3 regions were amplified from genomic DNA with bias-controlled V and J gene primers. Sequencing of rearranged TCRbeta segments was done at approximately 20X coverage. The original methods were these. Sequencing errors were corrected by clustering, and CDR3s were annotated against IMGT so that V, D and J genes could be assigned. Out-of-frame and stop-codon sequences were excluded, and only productive TCRbeta rearrangements were used in downstream analyses. Clonality was calculated as one minus the Shannon entropy normalized by the log of the number of unique productive sequences. Fisher's exact test with Benjamini-Hochberg correction, using a cutoff of adjusted p below 0.01, was how clones that differed between time points or between blood and tumor were identified. The table comes from immuneACCESS by way of TCRdb, which keeps in-frame sequences with V and J called. Part of the clones is missing from these tables; in studies checked, under half for an unresolved V gene and the rest for unknown reasons. That table is the source of V, J and clone size, and D and trimming were worked out from the DNA. The sample table lists over 100,000 clones, roughly 80% of them with a count of one. About 2.9% of the sample is taken by the ten largest.

A distance of 15 bases separates the germline ends of V and J, which lose 8 bases and 1 base respectively. Sequences SGHTA (CDR1) and FQGTGA (CDR2) are obtained from the germline V gene. The CDR3 starts with the cysteine, ends with the phenylalanine, and has 15 residues. The entry retains the CDR3 DNA only, 45 bases that are in frame from base 1. The sample's time point label is to be understood as: pretreatment peripheral blood. The cohort comprised about 30 patients with locally advanced or metastatic urothelial carcinoma treated at Memorial Sloan Kettering on a trial protocol. Peripheral blood mononuclear cells were collected pretreatment and during treatment, at between 1 and 8 total time points per patient. The Qiagen DNeasy Blood extraction kit was used to purify genomic DNA from total PBMCs and tumor samples. PBMCs were collected pretreatment and during treatment, and were isolated and stored as previously described.

Of note for this clone: Its target antigen remains unknown. No base quality values were provided; no much bigger clone lies one nucleotide off.

Sequencing used PBMCs, obtained around atezolizumab (anti-PD-L1) treatment. Recombination connected TRBV7-3 to TRBJ2-4; D gene: possibly TRBD2, on 6 matching bases. This clonotype was sampled from a man between 50 and 59 years old with urothelial cancer. The DNA sequence follows: TGTGCCAGCGGCCACGGGGGTTGGGCCAAAAACATTCAGTACTTC. Translated, it reads CASGHGGWAKNIQYF.